This note documents a single T cell receptor beta chain sequence. This entry is derived from a study of blood T cell repertoires in COVID-19. Study details: Material from acute and convalescent COVID-19 was sourced from the United States, Italy and Spain. From T cells, B-cell-depleted T cells, or PBMCs came the material, which was cDNA or gDNA.

Study processing details: Amplified reference gene primers provided the basis for estimating nucleated cell counts. Method: immunoSEQ multiplex PCR; TCRdb's copy keeps in-frame clones and lacks some. Clone size and the V and J calls come from that table; the DNA yielded D and trimming. Of about 98,000 clones in the sample, approximately 86% were seen once. Germline V lookup: CDR1 LNHDA, CDR2 SQIVND (reference sequence). The CDR3 length is 14 residues. V shed 3 bases and J 12 bases; nucleotides not matched to a gene: 5. The source material was peripheral blood. The chain carries TRBV19 and TRBJ2-7; 16 bases align to TRBD2. This TCR was recovered from a man aged 50 to 60 with acute or convalescent COVID-19. Written as DNA, the CDR3 is TGTGCCAGTAGTATTGGGACTAGCGGGAGGGACCTGTACTTC. Translating it yields CASSIGTSGRDLYF.